These T cell receptor beta chains were read from a single sample in a study of long-term antiretroviral therapy in people with HIV. Some clones are missing from TCRdb's copy, which holds only in-frame ones; the method was immunoSEQ multiplex PCR. The sample lists approximately 9,400 clones, about three quarters occurring once. The sample consisted of unsorted PBMCs, taken 0.6 years before starting antiretroviral therapy. The receptors come from a man between 35 and 55 years old with HIV. Each CDR3 is given with its conserved first and last residue. D genes are given only for firm matches. Size values are once, few and many counts, or a class for expanded clones, and some rows have none.

size,length,J,V,D,DNA,CDR3
-,14,TRBJ2-7,TRBV9,TRBD1,TGTGCCAGCAGCGTCGGGACAGGGGGCGCGGGGCAGTACTTC,CASSVGTGGAGQYF
-,13,TRBJ2-7,TRBV7-3,-,TGTGCCAGTTCCGCAGACGCGTCCTACGAGCAGTACTTC,CASSADASYEQYF
-,14,TRBJ2-7,TRBV6-5,TRBD2,TGTGCCAGCAGTCGGACTAGCGACTCCTACGAGCAGTACTTC,CASSRTSDSYEQYF
once,12,TRBJ2-1,TRBV30,-,TGTGCCTGGAGGGAGGGGGCAAATGAGCAGTTCTTC,CAWREGANEQFF
-,13,TRBJ2-3,TRBV2,-,TGTGCCAGCAGTCGGGGGTCCACAGATACGCAGTATTTT,CASSRGSTDTQYF
-,13,TRBJ1-2,TRBV9,-,TGTGCCAGCAGCGTCAGCCGTAACTATGGCTACACCTTC,CASSVSRNYGYTF
-,13,TRBJ1-6,TRBV7-8,-,TGTGCAGCAGGAGTCTCCTATAATTCACCCCTCCACTTT,CAAGVSYNSPLHF
-,13,TRBJ1-5,TRBV4-2,-,TGTGCCAGCAGCCAAGATCTCAATCAGCCCCAGCATTTT,CASSQDLNQPQHF
-,14,TRBJ1-2,TRBV18,-,TGTGCCAGCTCACGAGATTGGAGCGGACGAGGCTACACCTTC,CASSRDWSGRGYTF
-,14,TRBJ2-3,TRBV6-1,-,TGTGCTACCAGTCACACCGGGGGAACAGATACGCAGTATTTT,CATSHTGGTDTQYF
-,15,TRBJ2-6,TRBV9,-,TGTGCCAGCAGCGCGCAGGGGACTGGGGCCAACGTCCTGACTTTC,CASSAQGTGANVLTF